This entry describes one T cell receptor (beta chain). Its antigen is not known. The record originates from a study of cytomegalovirus exposure and HLA in healthy donors. Researchers ran the PCR with 60 Vbeta and 13 Jbeta primers. TCRdb's table, derived via immunoSEQ multiplex PCR, lists solely in-frame clones and lacks some. The sample shows 90,000 to 120,000 clones, 65% to 75% of them seen only once. The study's findings and limits: Reportedly, cytomegalovirus status was diagnosed with high sensitivity and specificity. A later analysis found common viral pathogens apparently linked to several of the most significant clusters.

V trimming: 7 bases; J trimming: 2 bases; junction bases outside the gene matches: 1. The CDR3 has 13 amino acids. Germline V gene data show CDR1 as SGHRS and CDR2 as YFSETQ. Sequenced sample: PBMCs. The chain combines TRBV5-1 with TRBJ1-2; TRBD1 aligns across 11 bases. The receptor comes from a man between 40 and 49 years old in good health and CMV-seropositive. The CDR3 loop reads CASGQGANYGYTF. For the CDR3, the DNA is TGCGCCAGCGGACAGGGGGCAAACTATGGCTACACCTTC.